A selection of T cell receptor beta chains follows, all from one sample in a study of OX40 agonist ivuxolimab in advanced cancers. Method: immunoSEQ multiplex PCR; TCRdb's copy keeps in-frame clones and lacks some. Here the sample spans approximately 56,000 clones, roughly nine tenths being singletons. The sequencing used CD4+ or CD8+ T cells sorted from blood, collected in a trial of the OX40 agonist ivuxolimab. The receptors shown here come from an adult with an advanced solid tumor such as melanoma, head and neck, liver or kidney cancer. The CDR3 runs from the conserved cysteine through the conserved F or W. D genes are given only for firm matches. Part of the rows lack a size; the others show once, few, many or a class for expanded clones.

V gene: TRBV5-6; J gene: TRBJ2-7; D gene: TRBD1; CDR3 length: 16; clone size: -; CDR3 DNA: TGTGCCAGCAGTCTACATATGGACAGGGCCTCCTACGAGCAGTACTTC; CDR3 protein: CASSLHMDRASYEQYF
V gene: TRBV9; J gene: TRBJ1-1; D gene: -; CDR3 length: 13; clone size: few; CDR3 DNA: TGTGCCAGCAGCGTACGGTTGAACACTGAAGCTTTCTTT; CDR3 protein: CASSVRLNTEAFF
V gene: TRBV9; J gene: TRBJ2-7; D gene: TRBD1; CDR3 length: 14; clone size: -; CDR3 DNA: TGTGCCAGCGGCGCCGGGACAGGGGGATACGAGCAGTACTTC; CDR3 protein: CASGAGTGGYEQYF
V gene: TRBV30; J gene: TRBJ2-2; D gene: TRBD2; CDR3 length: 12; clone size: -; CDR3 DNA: TGTGCCTGGGGGACTAGCTCCGGGGAGCTGTTTTTT; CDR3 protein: CAWGTSSGELFF
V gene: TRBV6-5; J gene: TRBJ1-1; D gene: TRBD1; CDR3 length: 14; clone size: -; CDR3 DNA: TGTGCCAGTAGAACCGGGACAGGGAGGGTTGAAGCTTTCTTT; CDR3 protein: CASRTGTGRVEAFF
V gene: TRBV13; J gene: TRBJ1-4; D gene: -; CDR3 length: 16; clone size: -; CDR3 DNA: TGTGCCAGCAGCTCCACATTGGGGGGGTTTAGTGAAAAACTGTTTTTT; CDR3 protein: CASSSTLGGFSEKLFF
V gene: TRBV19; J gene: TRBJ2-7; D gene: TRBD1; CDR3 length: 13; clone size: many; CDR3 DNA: TGTGCCAGTAGTCCGACAGGGTGGTACGAGCAGTACTTC; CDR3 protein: CASSPTGWYEQYF
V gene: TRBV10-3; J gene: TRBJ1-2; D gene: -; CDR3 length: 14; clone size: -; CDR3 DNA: TGTGCCATCAGTGGAAGGGGACGGAACTATGGCTACACCTTC; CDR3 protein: CAISGRGRNYGYTF
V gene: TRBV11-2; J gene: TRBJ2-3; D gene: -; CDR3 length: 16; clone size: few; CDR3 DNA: TGTGCCAGCAGCTCCCCCTCAGGGAAGGGCACAGATACGCAGTATTTT; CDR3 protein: CASSSPSGKGTDTQYF
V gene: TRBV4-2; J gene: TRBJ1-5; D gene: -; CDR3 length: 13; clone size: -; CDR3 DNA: TGTGCCAGCAGCCCCCGATTAGATCAGCCCCAGCATTTT; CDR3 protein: CASSPRLDQPQHF
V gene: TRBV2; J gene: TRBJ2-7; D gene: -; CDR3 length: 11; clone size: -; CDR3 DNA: TGTGCCGGCGTTTGGGCTTACGAGCAGTACTTC; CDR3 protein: CAGVWAYEQYF
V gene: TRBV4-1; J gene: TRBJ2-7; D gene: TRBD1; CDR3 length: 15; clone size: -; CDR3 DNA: TGCGCCAGCAGCCTCAAGGGACAGGGTACCTACGAGCAGTACTTC; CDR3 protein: CASSLKGQGTYEQYF
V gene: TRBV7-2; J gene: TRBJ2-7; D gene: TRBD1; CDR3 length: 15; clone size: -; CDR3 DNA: TGTGCCAGCAGCTTGGGACAGGTTGGACTGTACGAGCAGTACTTC; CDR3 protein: CASSLGQVGLYEQYF
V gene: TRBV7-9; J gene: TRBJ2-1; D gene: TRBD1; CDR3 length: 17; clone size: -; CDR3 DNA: TGTGCCAGCAGCTTAGACTCAGGGACAGAGATCTACAATGAGCAGTTCTTC; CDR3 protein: CASSLDSGTEIYNEQFF
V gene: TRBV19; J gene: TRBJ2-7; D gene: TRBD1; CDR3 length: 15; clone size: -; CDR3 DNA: TGTGCCAGTAGTCTCTCGACAGGGGTGTCCTACGAGCAGTACTTC; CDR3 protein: CASSLSTGVSYEQYF
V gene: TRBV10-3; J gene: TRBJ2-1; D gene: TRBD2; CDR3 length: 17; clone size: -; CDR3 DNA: TGTGCCATCAGTGAGTCTGGAGCGGGGGGGCCGCCCCATGAGCAGTTCTTC; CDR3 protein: CAISESGAGGPPHEQFF
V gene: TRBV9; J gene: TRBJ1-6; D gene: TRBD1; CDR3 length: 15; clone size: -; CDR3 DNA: TGTGCCAGCAGCGTAGATGGGACAGGTAATTCACCCCTCCACTTT; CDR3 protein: CASSVDGTGNSPLHF
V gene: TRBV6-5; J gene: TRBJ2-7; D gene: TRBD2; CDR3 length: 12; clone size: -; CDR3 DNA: TGTGCCAGCAGCCCGGGGGGTGGCGAGCAGTACTTC; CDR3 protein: CASSPGGGEQYF
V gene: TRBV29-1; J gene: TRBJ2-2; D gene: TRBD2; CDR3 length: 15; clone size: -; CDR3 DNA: TGCAGCGCGGACTTAGCGGGTCCCGACACCGGGGAGCTGTTTTTT; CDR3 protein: CSADLAGPDTGELFF
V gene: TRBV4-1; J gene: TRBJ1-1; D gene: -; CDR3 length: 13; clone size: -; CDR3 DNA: TGCGCCAGCAGCTTAGGAGGGAACACTGAAGCTTTCTTT; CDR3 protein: CASSLGGNTEAFF
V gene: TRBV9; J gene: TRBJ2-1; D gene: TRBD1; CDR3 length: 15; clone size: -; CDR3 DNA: TGTGCCAGCAGCGTAGGGCAGGGGACAGACAATGAGCAGTTCTTC; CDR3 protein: CASSVGQGTDNEQFF
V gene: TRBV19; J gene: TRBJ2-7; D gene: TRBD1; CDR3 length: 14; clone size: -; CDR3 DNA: TGTGCCAGTAGTGGGGGGACAGGGCCCTACGAGCAGTACTTC; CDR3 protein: CASSGGTGPYEQYF
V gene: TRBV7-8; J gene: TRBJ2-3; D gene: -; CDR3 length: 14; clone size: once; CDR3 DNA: TGTGCCAGCAGCTCGGGTGGATACACAGATACGCAGTATTTT; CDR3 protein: CASSSGGYTDTQYF
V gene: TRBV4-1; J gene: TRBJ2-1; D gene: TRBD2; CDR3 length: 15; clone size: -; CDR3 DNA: TGCGCCAGCAGCCTCCTAGCGGGGGGGCGTGATGAGCAGTTCTTC; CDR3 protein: CASSLLAGGRDEQFF
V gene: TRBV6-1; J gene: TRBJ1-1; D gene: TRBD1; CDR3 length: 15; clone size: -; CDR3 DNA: TGTGCCAGCAGACCCAGACAGGGGGGGAACACTGAAGCTTTCTTT; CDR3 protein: CASRPRQGGNTEAFF
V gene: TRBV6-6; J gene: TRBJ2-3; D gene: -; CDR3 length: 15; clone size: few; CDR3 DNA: TGTGCCAGCAGTTACCCGGGGCGGAGCACAGATACGCAGTATTTT; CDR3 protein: CASSYPGRSTDTQYF
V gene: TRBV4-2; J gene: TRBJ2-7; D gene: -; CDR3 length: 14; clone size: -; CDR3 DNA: TGTGCCAGCAGCCCCTCCCGAGTATCCTACGAGCAGTACTTC; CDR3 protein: CASSPSRVSYEQYF
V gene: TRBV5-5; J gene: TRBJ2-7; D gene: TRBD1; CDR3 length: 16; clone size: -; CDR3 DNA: TGTGCCAGCAGCTTAACCCGGACAGGGGGCTTCTACGAGCAGTACTTC; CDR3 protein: CASSLTRTGGFYEQYF
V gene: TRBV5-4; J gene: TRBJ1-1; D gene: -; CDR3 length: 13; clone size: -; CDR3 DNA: TGTGCCAGCAGCCCCAGGGGAGGGACTGAAGCTTTCTTT; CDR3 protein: CASSPRGGTEAFF
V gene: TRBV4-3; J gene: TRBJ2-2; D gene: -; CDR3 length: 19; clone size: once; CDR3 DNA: TGCGCCAGCAGCCAAGGGCCCCTACGAGCGGGTTCGATCACCGGGGAGCTGTTTTTT; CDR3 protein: CASSQGPLRAGSITGELFF
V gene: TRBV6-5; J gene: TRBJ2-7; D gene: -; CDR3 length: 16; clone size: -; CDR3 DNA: TGTGCCAGCAGTTACTCCCTAGCAGGTACCTCCTACGAGCAGTACTTC; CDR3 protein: CASSYSLAGTSYEQYF
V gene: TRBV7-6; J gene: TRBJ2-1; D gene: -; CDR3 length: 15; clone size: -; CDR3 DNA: TGTGCCAGCAGCTCCCCGGGGGAGGTGGGGTATGAGCAGTTCTTC; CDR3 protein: CASSSPGEVGYEQFF
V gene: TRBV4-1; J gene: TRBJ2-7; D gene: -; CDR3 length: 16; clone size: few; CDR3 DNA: TGCGCCAGCAGCCTTTCCCGGGAAGGGATCACCTACGAGCAGTACTTC; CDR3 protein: CASSLSREGITYEQYF
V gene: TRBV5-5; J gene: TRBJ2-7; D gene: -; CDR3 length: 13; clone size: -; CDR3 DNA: TGTGCCAGCAGCTCCCCGGAGTCCGAGGAGCAGTACTTC; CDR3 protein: CASSSPESEEQYF
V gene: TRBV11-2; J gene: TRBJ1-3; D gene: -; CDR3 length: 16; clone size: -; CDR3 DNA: TGTGCCAGCAGTGGACAGCTGAGTTCAGCCGGAAACACCATATATTTT; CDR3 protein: CASSGQLSSAGNTIYF
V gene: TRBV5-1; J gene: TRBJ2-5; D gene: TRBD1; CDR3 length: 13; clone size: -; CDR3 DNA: TGCGCCAGCAGCGCCACAGGGGAAGAGACCCAGTACTTC; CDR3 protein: CASSATGEETQYF
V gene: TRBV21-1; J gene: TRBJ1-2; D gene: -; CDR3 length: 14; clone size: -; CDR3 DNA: TGTGCCATGGGGGGGACAGAGGAGGGCTATGGCTACACCTTC; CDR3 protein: CAMGGTEEGYGYTF
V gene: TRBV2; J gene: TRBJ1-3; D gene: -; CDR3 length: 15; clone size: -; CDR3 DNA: TGTGCCAGCATCAGGACCGAAAGCTCTGGAAACACCATATATTTT; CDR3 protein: CASIRTESSGNTIYF